This TCR beta chain was found in a study of spatial heterogeneity in lung cancer. Looking at the study overall: The study observed each unique TCR and UMI combination more than ten times on average in raw reads.

The CDR3 covers 13 residues. Germline CDR1 is MNHEY and CDR2 is SVGEGT. V lost 2 bases to trimming and J lost 4 bases, with 8 bases between them. Study-level findings and limits: Intratumoral expanded alpha and beta TCR counts were found to track tumor mutation counts. Alpha chain coverage of tumor T cells was estimated at 6% to 9%, and beta chain coverage at around 13%.

Within the sample, this clonotype is medium-sized. The antigen is unknown. TCRdb reanalysed the 5' RACE reads using MiXCR and keeps one entry per CDR3 protein. The top ten hold roughly 10% of the sample, which has around 7,900 distinct CDR3 sequences, 13% to 15% seen once. The sample's time point: sample taken at primary tumor resection. From tumor, nontumor lung or frozen PBMC, whole RNA was taken unsorted for sequencing. The receptor comes from a female donor with early-stage non-small cell lung cancer. Source: lung tumor tissue, taken at surgery. This chain joins TRBV6-2 or TRBV6-3 and TRBJ1-2, with D maybe TRBD1 (5 bases). CDR3 loop: CASSYGGTYGYTF. CDR3 coding DNA: TGTGCCAGCAGTTACGGGGGTACCTATGGCTACACCTTC.